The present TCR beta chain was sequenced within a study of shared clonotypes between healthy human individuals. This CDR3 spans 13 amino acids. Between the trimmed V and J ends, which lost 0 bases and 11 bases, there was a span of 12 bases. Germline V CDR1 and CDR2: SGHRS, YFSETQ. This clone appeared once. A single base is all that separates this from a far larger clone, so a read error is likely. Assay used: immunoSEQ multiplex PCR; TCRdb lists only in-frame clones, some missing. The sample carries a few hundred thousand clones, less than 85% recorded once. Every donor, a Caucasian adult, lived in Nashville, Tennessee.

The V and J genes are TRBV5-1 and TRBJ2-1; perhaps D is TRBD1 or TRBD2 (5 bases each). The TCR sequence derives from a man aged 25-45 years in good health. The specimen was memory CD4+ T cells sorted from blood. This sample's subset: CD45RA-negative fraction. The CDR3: CASSLAEGNKQFF. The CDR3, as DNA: TGCGCCAGCAGCTTGGCCGAGGGGAATAAGCAGTTCTTC.